The 12 T cell receptor beta chains below were found in one sample sequenced in a study of T cells expressing NK-cell markers (TCRdb year 2020). The method was 5' RACE. Reads for this sample came from an Illumina HiSeq 2000. Each CDR3 protein sequence appears as one entry after TCRdb reprocessed the reads, and no DNA is included. The sample has about 260,000 distinct CDR3 sequences on record. Of the sample, more than 3.5% is held by the ten largest clones. The sample consisted of blood T cells: a sorted CD56 or NKG2C T cell subset, CD4+ or CD8+ T cells, or bulk PBMC T cells (not recorded which). The receptor source for this set is a woman aged 18-70 years in good health.

The chain employs TRBV2 and TRBJ1-6. The CDR3 covers 15 residues. Germline V gene lookup returns CDR1 SNHLY and CDR2 FYNNEI. The CDR3 here is CASSDTGREHSPLHF.

The chain carries TRBV5-1 and TRBJ1-6. The CDR3 consists of 15 residues. CDR1 and CDR2 (germline): SGHRS, YFSETQ. The CDR3 protein is CASSLDSVGNSPLHF.

This chain uses TRBV20-1 with TRBJ2-7; the D call of TRBD2 rests on TCRdb alone, since no DNA is present to check it. The CDR3 sequence is 13 residues long. CDR1 is DFQATT and CDR2 is SNEGSKA in the germline V gene (reference sequence). CDR3 sequence reads: CSASGRKVGEQYF.

The chain couples TRBV27 to TRBJ1-4; TCRdb calls TRBD1, which cannot be checked without DNA. The CDR3 has 18 amino acids. Looked up from germline, CDR1 is MNHEY and CDR2 is SMNVEV (reference sequence). The CDR3 is CASSLSSLLRGNDEKLFF.

The rearrangement uses TRBV20-1 and TRBJ1-6; TCRdb selects TRBD1, and the lack of DNA leaves this call unchecked. The CDR3 sequence is 13 residues long. Per the germline V gene, CDR1 is DFQATT and CDR2 is SNEGSKA (reference sequence). Here the CDR3 reads CSARGAGSSPLHF.

The V gene is TRBV20-1, the J gene TRBJ2-7. Germline V gene sequence: CDR1 DFQATT, CDR2 SNEGSKA (reference sequence). This CDR3 has 15 residues. The CDR3 here is CSARASLAGSYEQYF.

The J gene is TRBJ1-2, the V gene TRBV12-3 or TRBV12-4. The CDR3 consists of 12 residues. CDR3 amino acids: CASSFRGNGYTF.

This rearrangement joins TRBV20-1 to TRBJ2-1; TCRdb's D gene call, TRBD2, goes unchecked for lack of DNA. CDR1 is DFQATT and CDR2 is SNEGSKA in the germline V gene (reference sequence). This CDR3 contains 13 residues. CDR3 sequence reads: CSAASGISNEQFF.

The V gene is TRBV7-3, the J gene TRBJ1-5. The germline V gene has CDR1 SGHTA and CDR2 FQGTGA. This CDR3 comprises 13 residues. The CDR3 sequence is CASSSELGQPQHF.

V gene TRBV29-1 combines with J gene TRBJ1-4. The CDR3 runs to 13 residues. In germline, CDR1 is SQVTM, CDR2 ANQGSEA. This CDR3 reads CSVAGGVGEKLFF. The variable domain in full, with the rest retrieved from reference TRBV29-1 and TRBJ1-4, is SAVISQKPSRDICQRGTSLTIQCQVDSQVTMMFWYRQQPGQSLTLIATANQGSEATYESGFVIDKFPISRPNLTFSTLTVSNMSPEDSSIYLCSVAGGVGEKLFFGSGTQLSVL.

The rearrangement uses TRBV3-1 and TRBJ2-4; with no DNA, the TCRdb D assignment of TRBD1 cannot be verified. Germline V gene lookup returns CDR1 LGHDT and CDR2 YNNKEL (reference sequence). The CDR3 extends over 17 amino acids. CDR3 sequence: CASSQEPPGRAKNIQYF.

The chain joins TRBV20-1 to TRBJ2-2; the TRBD2 assignment by TCRdb is unverifiable without DNA. Germline CDR1 and CDR2: DFQATT and SNEGSKA (reference sequence). The CDR3 consists of 17 residues. This CDR3 reads CSARVPLGGRDTGELFF.